The present T cell receptor (beta chain) was sequenced within a study of OX40 agonist ivuxolimab in advanced cancers. Study in general: At 82.7% male, the cohort had a mean age of around 56 years, ranging from roughly 20 to 85.

Researchers took blood at baseline, on cycle 4 day 1, and on cycle 7 day 1. Clones were read by immunoSEQ multiplex PCR, and TCRdb kept only the in-frame ones, dropping some. The data show tens of thousands of clones, roughly nine tenths seen once. This CDR3 region has 15 residues. Germline V gene data show CDR1 as MNHEY and CDR2 as SMNVEV (reference sequence). Losses at the gene ends were 5 bases for V and 3 bases for J; bases not matched to a gene: 5. This rearrangement joins TRBV27 to TRBJ1-4, with TRBD1 identical over 8 bases. This sequence was found in an adult with an advanced solid tumor such as melanoma, head and neck, liver or kidney cancer. The sample was CD4+ or CD8+ T cells sorted from blood, taken in a trial of the OX40 agonist ivuxolimab. CDR3 in DNA: TGTGCCAGCAGTCCGGACAGGGAGGCTAATGAAAAACTGTTTTTT. Translated, it gives CASSPDREANEKLFF.